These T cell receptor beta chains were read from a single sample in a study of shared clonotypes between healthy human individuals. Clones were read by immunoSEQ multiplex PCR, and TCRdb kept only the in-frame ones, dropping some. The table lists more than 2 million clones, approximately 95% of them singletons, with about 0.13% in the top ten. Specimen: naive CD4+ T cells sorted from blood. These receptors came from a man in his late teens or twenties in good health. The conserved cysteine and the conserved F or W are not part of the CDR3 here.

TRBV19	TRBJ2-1	ASTLGLTSDGYNEQF
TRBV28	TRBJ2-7	ASRRGGGEYEQY
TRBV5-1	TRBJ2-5	ASSLVAGRETQY
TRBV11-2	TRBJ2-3	ASSLDQSRLTQY
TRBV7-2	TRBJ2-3	ASSLSQKANTDTQY
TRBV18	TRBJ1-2	ASSPDRGPGYGYT
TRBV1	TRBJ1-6	TSSQESSVGQDLLTQNNSPLH
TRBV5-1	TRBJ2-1	ASSHQGNEQF
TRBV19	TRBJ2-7	ASSPGDIFPYEQY
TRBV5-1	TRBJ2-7	ASSLGWMTGTGVHEQY
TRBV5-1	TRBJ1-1	ASSLGTTGYMNTEAF